These 8 T cell receptor beta chains were all obtained from the same sample, sequenced in a study of cytomegalovirus exposure and HLA in healthy donors. Amplification used 60 Vbeta primers and 13 Jbeta primers. Here immunoSEQ multiplex PCR was the method, and the copy in TCRdb shows in-frame clones only, minus some. The sample consists of 90,000 to 150,000 clones, 70% to 85% of them appearing once. Sequenced sample: PBMCs. Receptors were obtained from a man in his forties or fifties in good health and CMV-seropositive.

V gene TRBV7-2 combines with J gene TRBJ2-1; 8 bases match TRBD2. Germline V gives CDR1 SGHTA, CDR2 FQGNSA. Trimming removed 5 bases from V and 2 bases from J; junction bases left unmatched: 5. The CDR3 consists of 15 residues. The CDR3: CASSPLRGAYNEQFF. The CDR3 DNA follows: TGTGCCAGCAGCCCTCTGCGGGGGGCCTACAATGAGCAGTTCTTC.

The rearrangement uses TRBV11-2 and TRBJ1-1; D is undetermined. V lost 7 bases, J lost 1 base, and 16 bases lay in between. The CDR3 sequence is 15 residues long. The germline V gene has CDR1 SGHAT and CDR2 FQNNGV. The chain's CDR3 is CASNRMMGANTEAFF. The DNA for the CDR3 is TGTGCCAGCAACCGAATGATGGGAGCGAACACTGAAGCTTTCTTT.

The chain uses TRBV7-2 and TRBJ2-5, with 14 bases lining up with TRBD2. The CDR3 spans 17 residues. V was pared by 5 bases and J by 6 bases, with 11 bases of the junction left unmatched. Germline assignment: CDR1 SGHTA and CDR2 FQGNSA. The CDR3, as DNA: TGTGCCAGCAGCCCCCCTGGGACTAGCGGGGGAATTAAGACCCAGTACTTC. It translates to CASSPPGTSGGIKTQYF.

V usage is TRBV5-1 and J usage is TRBJ1-6; possibly TRBD1 for D (5 bases). The V gene's germline CDR1 is SGHRS and CDR2 YFSETQ. The germline V and J ends were trimmed by 4 bases and 9 bases, with 17 bases remaining between them. The CDR3 spans 15 residues. CDR3 in amino acids: CASSAFRQKVSPLHF. The CDR3, as DNA: TGCGCCAGCAGCGCCTTCCGACAGAAAGTTTCACCCCTCCACTTT.

The chain has TRBV11-2 and TRBJ2-7, with 9 nucleotides matching TRBD1. Germline lookup yields CDR1 SGHAT and CDR2 FQNNGV. The CDR3 is made up of 15 amino acids. V gave up 4 bases and J gave up 0 bases; unmatched junction bases: 4. CDR3 loop: CASSSWDRASYEQYF. In nucleotides, the CDR3 is TGTGCCAGCAGCTCCTGGGACAGGGCCTCCTACGAGCAGTACTTC. The full variable domain, with the rest looked up from reference TRBV11-2 and TRBJ2-7, is EAGVAQSPRYKIIEKRQSVAFWCNPISGHATLYWYQQILGQGPKLLIQFQNNGVVDDSQLPKDRFSAERLKGVDSTLKIQPAKLEDSAVYLCASSSWDRASYEQYFGPGTRLTVT.

This clone has more than one count but fewer than ten. The V call is TRBV5-6, the J call TRBJ1-5; D unclear. Deletions cut 0 bases from V and 6 bases from J, with 13 bases between. Germline V gene lookup returns CDR1 SGHDT and CDR2 YYEEEE. The CDR3 covers 15 residues. CDR3 sequence reads: CASSLAARVGQPQHF. The CDR3 nucleotides are TGTGCCAGCAGCTTGGCCGCGAGGGTAGGTCAGCCCCAGCATTTT.

J is TRBJ2-2 and V is TRBV2, with a tentative D call TRBD1 (6 bases). Trimming removed 7 bases from V and 4 bases from J, with 13 bases in between. This CDR3 region has 14 residues. Per germline, CDR1 SNHLY and CDR2 FYNNEI. CDR3 in amino acids: CASNNRVSTGELFF. DNA of the CDR3: TGTGCCAGCAATAACAGGGTTAGCACCGGGGAGCTGTTTTTT. The full variable domain, its missing parts supplied by reference TRBV2 and TRBJ2-2, is EPEVTQTPSHQVTQMGQEVILRCVPISNHLYFYWYRQILGQKVEFLVSFYNNEISEKSEIFDDQFSVERPDGSNFTLKIRSTKLEDSAMYFCASNNRVSTGELFFGEGSRLTVL.

V gene TRBV27 combines with J gene TRBJ2-3; D possibly corresponds to TRBD2 (5 bases). Trimming stripped 5 bases from V and 2 bases from J, with 14 bases between. CDR1 MNHEY and CDR2 SMNVEV come from the germline V gene (reference sequence). The CDR3 covers 15 residues. CDR3 in amino acids: CASSPSNRDTDTQYF. CDR3 nucleotide sequence: TGTGCCAGCAGTCCCTCAAACCGGGACACAGATACGCAGTATTTT.